This entry lists 27 T cell receptor beta chains sequenced from one sample in a study of blood T cell repertoires in COVID-19. Clones were sequenced by immunoSEQ multiplex PCR, and TCRdb holds only the in-frame ones, with some missing. The table records approximately 81,000 clones, roughly four fifths of them present only once. The sequencing sample was made of peripheral blood. These receptors were obtained from a human donor in a cohort sampled during active COVID-19.

The table lists this clone with a count of one. This rearrangement joins TRBV5-1 to TRBJ2-3; D is perhaps TRBD1 (7 bases). V was shortened by 0 bases and J by 4 bases, with 15 bases between the two germline ends. CDR1 and CDR2 (germline): SGHRS, YFSETQ. CDR3 length: 16 residues. The CDR3 sequence is CASSLDVRGAADTQYF. Here the CDR3 DNA reads TGCGCCAGCAGCTTGGACGTCAGGGGGGCGGCAGATACGCAGTATTTT. Complete variable domain (other parts from reference TRBV5-1 and TRBJ2-3): KAGVTQTPRYLIKTRGQQVTLSCSPISGHRSVSWYQQTPGQGLQFLFEYFSETQRNKGNFPGRFSGRQFSNSRSEMNVSTLELGDSALYLCASSLDVRGAADTQYFGPGTRLTVL.

This chain's CDR3 is CASSVGNGLNTEAFF. The DNA of the CDR3 is TGTGCCAGCAGCGTGGGTAACGGGTTGAACACTGAAGCTTTCTTT. V usage is TRBV9 and J usage is TRBJ1-1; D is uncertain. From germline, CDR1 is SGDLS and CDR2 YYNGEE. The CDR3 contains 15 residues. Between the trimmed V and J ends, which lost 2 bases and 0 bases, there was a span of 11 bases.

The V gene is TRBV6-6, the J gene TRBJ2-5; D may be TRBD2 (7 bases). The V end was cut by 7 bases, the J end by 5 bases, with 17 bases between. CDR1 and CDR2 from the germline V gene are MNHNY and SVGAGI (reference sequence). The CDR3 is 14 amino acids. CDR3 loop: CASNFRGASETQYF. In DNA form, the CDR3 reads TGTGCCAGCAATTTTCGGGGGGCGAGCGAGACCCAGTACTTC.

CDR3 nucleotide sequence: TGTGCCAGCAGCTTGGAAGCGTCGGATACGCAGTATTTT. Translated, it gives CASSLEASDTQYF. J is TRBJ2-3 and V is TRBV5-4; D is ambiguous. Germline-derived CDR1 and CDR2 are SGHNT and YYREEE (reference sequence). The CDR3 is 13 amino acids. The germline V and J ends were trimmed by 0 bases and 6 bases, with 8 bases remaining between them. Based on the CDR3 plus reference TRBV5-4 and TRBJ2-3, the full variable domain is ETGVTQSPTHLIKTRGQQVTLRCSSQSGHNTVSWYQQALGQGPQFIFQYYREEENGRGNFPPRFSGLQFPNYSSELNVNALELDDSALYLCASSLEASDTQYFGPGTRLTVL.

This clone was seen only once. The rearrangement uses TRBV10-3 and TRBJ1-2; 7 nucleotides agree with TRBD1. J lost 3 bases, V lost 10 bases, and 11 bases had no gene match. Germline CDR1 reads ENHRY; CDR2 reads SYGVKD. The CDR3 spans 14 residues. The CDR3 DNA sequence: TGTGCCACCACCTCGACAGGGTCTGACTATGGCTACACCTTC. Protein product: CATTSTGSDYGYTF.

V is TRBV2 and J is TRBJ1-5; no firm D call. The germline gives CDR1 SNHLY, CDR2 FYNNEI. The CDR3 loop spans 13 amino acids. V was cut by 7 bases and J by 0 bases, with 7 bases left in between. CDR3 sequence: CASNRYSNQPQHF. The CDR3 DNA reads as TGTGCCAGCAACCGGTATAGCAATCAGCCCCAGCATTTT.

The V and J genes are TRBV7-2 and TRBJ1-2; no definite D call. Germline V lookup: CDR1 SGHTA, CDR2 FQGNSA. The CDR3 totals 14 residues. Trimming removed 3 bases from V and 4 bases from J, with 12 bases in between. DNA of the CDR3: TGTGCCAGCAGCTTCAACAGTCTCAGCTATGGCTACACCTTC. The encoded protein is CASSFNSLSYGYTF.

V usage is TRBV11-1 and J usage is TRBJ1-2; a weak D match, TRBD1 (6 bases). The germline V gene has CDR1 SGHAT and CDR2 FQDESV (reference sequence). The CDR3 has 14 amino acids. V lost 1 base, J lost 5 bases, and 11 bases lay in between. Written as DNA, the CDR3 is TGTGCCAGCAGCTTAGGCGGACAGCGATATGGCTACACCTTC. Amino acids: CASSLGGQRYGYTF.

J is TRBJ2-7 and V is TRBV6-6, with 11 bases lining up with TRBD1. Trimming took 5 bases from V and 3 from J; bases not matched to a gene: 6. From germline, CDR1 is MNHNY and CDR2 SVGAGI (reference sequence). The CDR3 is made up of 15 amino acids. CDR3 in DNA: TGTGCCAGCAGTCCAGGACAGGGGGCAAGCTACGAGCAGTACTTC. It is translated as CASSPGQGASYEQYF.

The chain couples TRBV10-3 to TRBJ1-1; no definite D call. The germline V gene encodes CDR1 ENHRY and CDR2 SYGVKD. The CDR3 is 13 amino acids. The V gene lost 3 bases and the J gene lost 0 bases, with 5 bases spanning the gap. CDR3 protein: CAISDRVNTEAFF. CDR3 nucleotides: TGTGCCATCAGTGACCGGGTGAACACTGAAGCTTTCTTT.

This clone appeared a single time. The gene calls are TRBV11-3 and TRBJ1-3; maybe TRBD1 (6 bases). The germline gives CDR1 SGHNT, CDR2 YENEEA. This CDR3 is built from 18 residues. V lost 8 bases, J lost 3 bases, and 26 bases lay in between. In DNA, the CDR3 is TGTGCCAGCCCCCTAGGTTCCGTTTCGGGCAGGGGTGGAAACACCATATATTTT. Its protein product is CASPLGSVSGRGGNTIYF.

CDR3 region: CASSFRENYEQYF. The CDR3 DNA follows: TGCGCCAGCAGCTTTCGGGAGAACTACGAGCAGTACTTC. J is TRBJ2-7 and V is TRBV5-1; D may be TRBD2 (6 bases). The germline gives CDR1 SGHRS, CDR2 YFSETQ. V gave up 2 bases and J gave up 3 bases, with 9 bases separating them. This CDR3 comprises 13 residues.

This sequence joins TRBV6-6 and TRBJ1-5, with 7 bases matching TRBD1. Germline V gives CDR1 MNHNY, CDR2 SVGAGI (reference sequence). The ends lost 4 bases at V and 2 bases at J; junction bases unmatched: 5. This CDR3 is built from 15 residues. The DNA of the CDR3 is TGTGCCAGCAGTTCCCGACAGGGTGGCAATCAGCCCCAGCATTTT. It codes for CASSSRQGGNQPQHF.

The rearrangement uses TRBV29-1 and TRBJ2-3; 8 positions agree with TRBD2. This CDR3 has 13 residues. The V gene's germline CDR1 is SQVTM and CDR2 ANQGSEA. The CDR3 loop is CKAGTGGTDTQYF. The CDR3 coding sequence is TGCAAAGCGGGAACGGGGGGGACAGATACGCAGTATTTT.

The chain employs TRBV5-1 and TRBJ2-7, with 11 bases that match TRBD1. The CDR3 spans 14 residues. Germline V lookup: CDR1 SGHRS, CDR2 YFSETQ. J lost 5 bases, V lost 0 bases, and 1 base had no gene match. Here the CDR3 DNA reads TGCGCCAGCAGCTTGGCGGGACAGGGGGACGAGCAGTACTTC. Amino acid sequence: CASSLAGQGDEQYF.

This rearrangement joins TRBV27 to TRBJ2-7, with TRBD2 matching over 12 bases. This CDR3 region has 17 residues. V shed 3 bases, J shed 3 bases, and the junction held 9 bases outside the gene matches. Germline V gene data show CDR1 as MNHEY and CDR2 as SMNVEV (reference sequence). CDR3 protein: CASSFASGGARIYEQYF. The DNA of the CDR3 is TGTGCCAGCAGTTTCGCTAGCGGGGGGGCCCGGATCTACGAGCAGTACTTC.

The J gene is TRBJ2-2, the V gene TRBV3-1 (or the pseudogene TRBV3-2); 9 bases are shared with TRBD1. The length of the CDR3 is 15 residues. The V gene's germline CDR1 is LGHDT and CDR2 YNNKEL (reference sequence). J gave up 5 bases and V 4 bases, and 5 bases lay outside the gene matches. CDR3: CASSRGGQGTGELFF. Here the CDR3 DNA reads TGTGCCAGCAGCCGAGGAGGACAGGGGACCGGGGAGCTGTTTTTT.

The chain carries TRBV2 and TRBJ2-3; tentatively, D is TRBD1 (5 bases). V was cut by 4 bases and J by 0 bases, with 11 bases left in between. The CDR3 consists of 15 residues. Germline V CDR1 and CDR2: SNHLY, FYNNEI. DNA for the CDR3: TGTGCCAGCAGTGTACGACAGTCTAGCACAGATACGCAGTATTTT. Protein: CASSVRQSSTDTQYF.

The chain is built from TRBV10-2 and TRBJ2-7, with D possibly being TRBD1 (6 bases). V was pared by 0 bases and J by 3 bases, with 18 bases between. Germline loops: CDR1 WSHSY, CDR2 SAAADI. CDR3 size: 17 residues. The DNA for the CDR3 is TGCGCCAGCAGTGAGTCGGCAGGGGCGCTTTTTAGCTACGAGCAGTACTTC. Amino acids: CASSESAGALFSYEQYF.

This chain connects TRBV30 to TRBJ1-2; tentatively, D is TRBD1 (5 bases). CDR1 and CDR2 (germline): GTSNPN, SVGIG (reference sequence). The CDR3 loop spans 15 amino acids. Trimming took off 1 base at V and 5 bases at J, with 17 bases between the two ends. For the CDR3, the DNA is TGTGCCTGGAGTGAGAGTGCGACAGACATATATGGCTACACCTTC. Amino acids: CAWSESATDIYGYTF.

This chain uses TRBV5-6 with TRBJ2-1, with a weak D call TRBD2 (6 bases). V was shortened by 0 bases and J by 6 bases, with 10 bases between the two germline ends. The CDR3 consists of 14 residues. Germline values: CDR1 SGHDT, CDR2 YYEEEE. This CDR3 is CASSLGLASNEQFF. CDR3 nucleotides: TGTGCCAGCAGCTTGGGTCTAGCGAGCAATGAGCAGTTCTTC.

The chain carries TRBV3-1 (or the pseudogene TRBV3-2) and TRBJ1-4; TRBD1 agrees at 8 bases. Germline values: CDR1 LGHDT, CDR2 YNNKEL (reference sequence). The CDR3 covers 15 residues. V lost 4 bases and J lost 8; bases outside the gene matches: 9. The CDR3 DNA is TGTGCCAGCAGCCCGACAGGGGCCGGGGGAGAAAAACTGTTTTTT. Translation gives CASSPTGAGGEKLFF.

The rearrangement uses TRBV5-4 and TRBJ1-1, with D uncertain. Trimming removed 4 bases from V and 0 bases from J, with 16 bases in between. This CDR3 has 16 amino acids. CDR1 SGHNT and CDR2 YYREEE come from the germline V gene (reference sequence). The chain's CDR3 is CASSLQGRSLNTEAFF. The CDR3 DNA reads as TGTGCCAGCAGCCTTCAAGGTCGGAGCTTGAACACTGAAGCTTTCTTT.

The genes are TRBV7-9 and TRBJ1-1; 12 bases line up with TRBD1. This CDR3 spans 16 amino acids. J lost 5 bases, V lost 5 bases, and 9 bases had no gene match. CDR1 is SEHNR and CDR2 is FQNEAQ in the germline V gene (reference sequence). The CDR3 region has the DNA TGTGCCAGCAGCCAGATCGGGACAGGGGGCTTAACTGAAGCTTTCTTT. As protein: CASSQIGTGGLTEAFF.

V and J are TRBV4-2 and TRBJ1-2; D may be TRBD1 (5 bases). Trimming stripped 0 bases from V and 5 bases from J, with 13 bases between. The V gene's germline CDR1 is LGHNA and CDR2 YNFKEQ. The CDR3 has 15 residues. CDR3 region: CASSQELTGGYGYTF. The CDR3 DNA reads TGTGCCAGCAGCCAAGAACTCACCGGGGGGTATGGCTACACCTTC.

The chain recombines TRBV11-2 with TRBJ2-5, with 10 bases matching TRBD2. Germline CDR1 reads SGHAT; CDR2 reads FQNNGV. This CDR3 comprises 17 residues. Germline trimming cut 4 bases from V and 2 bases from J; bases unmatched to any gene: 10. The CDR3 loop reads CASSSTLPSGGQETQYF. As DNA, the CDR3 is TGTGCCAGCAGCTCAACGCTACCTAGCGGGGGACAAGAGACCCAGTACTTC.

V and J are TRBV6-1 and TRBJ2-7; 8 bases fit TRBD2. Germline CDR1 is MNHNS and CDR2 is SASEGT. The CDR3 is made up of 15 amino acids. The V segment lost 2 bases and the J segment 3 bases; nucleotides outside the gene matches: 6. Here the CDR3 DNA reads TGTGCCAGCAGTGAACCAGCGGGGGCATACTACGAGCAGTACTTC. Protein product: CASSEPAGAYYEQYF.